This T cell receptor (beta chain) was observed in a study of regulatory T cells in long-lasting Graves disease. With iRepertoire HTBI primers and Arm-PCR of CDR3 regions, TCR beta libraries were built. TCRdb reprocessed the multiplex PCR reads with MiXCR, giving one entry per CDR3 protein. Of approximately 400,000 distinct CDR3 sequences in the sample, about 15% are singletons; the top ten hold roughly 17%. The time point denotes: newly diagnosed GD, antithyroid drugs for less than 3 months. RNA extracted from PBMCs served as the sequencing template. Study findings and constraints: The study found persistent patients shared more public clonotypes (over 2,500) than new patients (approximately 970).

This clonotype has at least ten counts. What it recognizes is unknown. A further study also used this sample, focusing on T cells in Graves' hyperthyroidism and ophthalmopathy.

The sequencing used peripheral blood mononuclear cells (PBMCs), collected at new diagnosis, from a patient treated with antithyroid drugs. The sequence came from a woman between 25 and 40 years old with Graves disease.

The CDR3 DNA follows: TGTGCCAGCAGCTCGAACTTGGGCAGCGGGCCTTTCTTGCCCTACAATGAGCAGTTCTTC. This translates into CASSSNLGSGPFLPYNEQFF. The chain uses TRBV7-2 and TRBJ2-1; TRBD2 might be the D (6 bases). Germline assignment: CDR1 SGHTA and CDR2 FQGNSA. Deletions cut 4 bases from V and 2 bases from J, with 27 bases between. The CDR3 is 20 amino acids. The whole variable domain, remainder taken from reference TRBV7-2 and TRBJ2-1, is GAGVSQSPSNKVTEKGKDVELRCDPISGHTALYWYRQSLGQGLEFLIYFQGNSAPDKSGLPSDRFSAERTGGSVSTLTIQRTQQEDSAVYLCASSSNLGSGPFLPYNEQFFGPGTRLTVL.